The 6 T cell receptor beta chains listed next were all sequenced from one sample in a study of blood T cell repertoires in COVID-19. Produced via immunoSEQ multiplex PCR; TCRdb's table is partial and in-frame only. Among fewer than 300,000 clones listed, around 90% were seen once. What was sequenced was peripheral blood. Source of these receptors: a person between 18 and 35 years old with COVID-19, enrolled during active disease.

The chain has TRBV14 and TRBJ2-7; possibly TRBD2 for D (6 bases). Germline CDR1 reads SGHDN; CDR2 reads FVKESK. The CDR3 totals 15 residues. V dropped 3 bases and J dropped 2 bases, with 14 bases sitting between them. The CDR3 region has the DNA TGTGCCAGCAGCCACACGGGAGAAACCCCCTACGAGCAGTACTTC. Protein product: CASSHTGETPYEQYF. Full variable domain (missing parts from reference TRBV14 and TRBJ2-7): EAGVTQFPSHSVIEKGQTVTLRCDPISGHDNLYWYRRVMGKEIKFLLHFVKESKQDESGMPNNRFLAERTGGTYSTLKVQPAELEDSGVYFCASSHTGETPYEQYFGPGTRLTVT.

This clone was counted a single time. The rearrangement links TRBV5-1 to TRBJ2-4; 12 nucleotides align to TRBD1. Losses at the gene ends were 4 bases for V and 0 bases for J; bases not matched to a gene: 17. CDR3 length: 21 amino acids. Looked up from germline, CDR1 is SGHRS and CDR2 is YFSETQ. CDR3 bases: TGCGCCAGCAGCCCCGAGGGGACAGGGGGCCCAACTGCTATAGCCAAAAACATTCAGTACTTC. It encodes CASSPEGTGGPTAIAKNIQYF.

The rearrangement uses TRBV24-1 and TRBJ1-2; 9 bases line up with TRBD1. CDR1 KGHDR and CDR2 SFDVKD come from the germline V gene. The CDR3 covers 16 residues. The V gene end was trimmed by 3 bases and the J gene end by 3 bases; junction bases not matched to a gene: 7. The CDR3 nucleotides are TGTGCCACCAGTGATCGACGGGACAGGGATGACTATGGCTACACCTTC. It encodes CATSDRRDRDDYGYTF.

The rearrangement links TRBV19 to TRBJ1-1; 7 bases line up with TRBD1. Germline-derived CDR1 and CDR2 are LNHDA and SQIVND (reference sequence). The CDR3 extends over 13 amino acids. Trimming took 4 bases from V and 7 from J; bases not matched to a gene: 6. The CDR3 region has the DNA TGTGCCAGTAGTACCCCGGGACAGCATGAAGCTTTCTTT. Translating gives CASSTPGQHEAFF.

J is TRBJ2-3 and V is TRBV4-1; TRBD2 agrees at 15 bases. The CDR3 length is 17 residues. Germline V lookup: CDR1 MGHRA, CDR2 YSYEKL. V lost 3 bases and J lost 6; bases outside the gene matches: 7. The CDR3 region is CASSQKGLAGGWDTQYF. The CDR3, as DNA: TGCGCCAGCAGCCAGAAGGGACTAGCGGGAGGTTGGGATACGCAGTATTTT.

The CDR3 here is CASSTWGLTSTGELFF. In nucleotides, the CDR3 is TGTGCCAGTAGTACCTGGGGCCTAACTTCCACCGGGGAGCTGTTTTTT. The chain carries TRBV19 and TRBJ2-2; D is possibly TRBD1 (5 bases). Trimming shortened V by 4 bases and J by 4 bases, and 16 bases separated the two germline ends. Per the germline V gene, CDR1 is LNHDA and CDR2 is SQIVND (reference sequence). The length of the CDR3 is 16 residues.